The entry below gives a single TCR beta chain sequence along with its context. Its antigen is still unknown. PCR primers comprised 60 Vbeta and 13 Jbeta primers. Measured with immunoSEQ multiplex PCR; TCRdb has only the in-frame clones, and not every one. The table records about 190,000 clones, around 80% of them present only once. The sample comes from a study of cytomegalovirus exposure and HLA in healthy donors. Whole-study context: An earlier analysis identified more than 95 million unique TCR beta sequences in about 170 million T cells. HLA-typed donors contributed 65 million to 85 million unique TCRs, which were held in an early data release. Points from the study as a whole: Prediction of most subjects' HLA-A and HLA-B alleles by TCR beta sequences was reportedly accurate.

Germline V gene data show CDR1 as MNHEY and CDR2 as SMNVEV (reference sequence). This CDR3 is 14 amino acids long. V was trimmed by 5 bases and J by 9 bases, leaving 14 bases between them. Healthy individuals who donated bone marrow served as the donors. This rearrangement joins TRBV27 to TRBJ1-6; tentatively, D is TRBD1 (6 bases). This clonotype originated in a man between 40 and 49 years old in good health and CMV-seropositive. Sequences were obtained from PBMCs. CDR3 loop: CASSNREKISPLHF. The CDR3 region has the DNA TGTGCCAGCAGTAACAGGGAGAAGATTTCACCCCTCCACTTT.